This is a list of T cell receptor beta chains from one sample in a study of blood T cell repertoires in COVID-19. Some clones are missing from TCRdb's copy, which holds only in-frame ones; the method was immunoSEQ multiplex PCR. The sample consists of some 83,000 clones, 88% of them appearing once. Source material: peripheral blood. Receptors originate from a man in his 60s with acute or convalescent COVID-19. CDR3s include the opening cysteine and the closing phenylalanine or tryptophan. The order of the fields is D gene, V gene, J gene, clone size, CDR3 DNA, CDR3 protein. D genes are given only for firm matches. Clone size is not always given. Where it is, it says once, few, many or a class for expanded clones.

d_call: TRBD1; v_call: TRBV7-8; j_call: TRBJ1-2; clone_size: -; cdr3_nt: TGTGCCAGCAGCCCCGGTAGGGACAGGGGGATTTGGGGCTACACCTTC; cdr3_aa: CASSPGRDRGIWGYTF
d_call: -; v_call: TRBV4-1; j_call: TRBJ1-4; clone_size: -; cdr3_nt: TGCGCCAGCAGCCGGCTGCGTCCGGGAGAAAAACTGTTTTTT; cdr3_aa: CASSRLRPGEKLFF
d_call: TRBD1; v_call: TRBV3-1/TRBV3-2; j_call: TRBJ1-1; clone_size: -; cdr3_nt: TGTGCCAGCAGCCAAGGAACAGGGGGCAAGAACACTGAAGCTTTCTTT; cdr3_aa: CASSQGTGGKNTEAFF
d_call: TRBD2; v_call: TRBV6-5; j_call: TRBJ2-3; clone_size: -; cdr3_nt: TGTGCCAGCAGTTCCATGGCGGGAGCTACAGATACGCAGTATTTT; cdr3_aa: CASSSMAGATDTQYF
d_call: -; v_call: TRBV27; j_call: TRBJ2-7; clone_size: few; cdr3_nt: TGTGCCAGCAGACCGGACGGGATATACGAGCAGTACTTC; cdr3_aa: CASRPDGIYEQYF
d_call: TRBD1; v_call: TRBV2; j_call: TRBJ2-2; clone_size: -; cdr3_nt: TGTGCCAGCAGGTTACAGGGGGCCGACGGGGAGCTGTTTTTT; cdr3_aa: CASRLQGADGELFF
d_call: -; v_call: TRBV19; j_call: TRBJ2-5; clone_size: once; cdr3_nt: TGTGCCAGTAGTATGGGGAGCAGGGGTGAGACCCAGTACTTC; cdr3_aa: CASSMGSRGETQYF
d_call: -; v_call: TRBV6-6; j_call: TRBJ1-5; clone_size: once; cdr3_nt: TGTGCCAGCAGTTTGACTCTTACTGATCAGCCCCAGCATTTT; cdr3_aa: CASSLTLTDQPQHF
d_call: -; v_call: TRBV9; j_call: TRBJ2-5; clone_size: once; cdr3_nt: TGTGCCAGCAGCGCCCGGGGAGGGGGAGGGGAGACCCAGTACTTC; cdr3_aa: CASSARGGGGETQYF
d_call: TRBD1; v_call: TRBV6-5; j_call: TRBJ2-1; clone_size: -; cdr3_nt: TGTGCCAGCAGTTACGGGACGACAGGGAGTGGTGAGCAGTTCTTC; cdr3_aa: CASSYGTTGSGEQFF
d_call: -; v_call: TRBV6-5; j_call: TRBJ1-1; clone_size: -; cdr3_nt: TGTGCCAGCAGGGACCGACCCGGGGACACTGAAGCTTTCTTT; cdr3_aa: CASRDRPGDTEAFF
d_call: TRBD1; v_call: TRBV27; j_call: TRBJ1-1; clone_size: -; cdr3_nt: TGTGCCAGCAGTTTACTTGGACAGGGAATGAACACTGAAGCTTTCTTT; cdr3_aa: CASSLLGQGMNTEAFF
d_call: TRBD2; v_call: TRBV4-2; j_call: TRBJ2-1; clone_size: once; cdr3_nt: TGTGCCAGCAGCCAAGATGCAGGCGGGAGGGGGTTCTTC; cdr3_aa: CASSQDAGGRGFF
d_call: -; v_call: TRBV18; j_call: TRBJ1-2; clone_size: -; cdr3_nt: TGTGCCAGCTCACCACAGGTGGACACCTCTAACTATGGCTACACCTTC; cdr3_aa: CASSPQVDTSNYGYTF
d_call: -; v_call: TRBV6-5; j_call: TRBJ2-2; clone_size: once; cdr3_nt: TGTGCCAGCAGCCAACCGGGACTGCTTACGGGAGAGCTGTTTTTT; cdr3_aa: CASSQPGLLTGELFF
d_call: -; v_call: TRBV7-2; j_call: TRBJ1-6; clone_size: -; cdr3_nt: TGTGCCAGCAGCTTGCAGGGGTTATATTCACCCCTCCACTTT; cdr3_aa: CASSLQGLYSPLHF
d_call: -; v_call: TRBV30; j_call: TRBJ1-3; clone_size: -; cdr3_nt: TGTGCCTGGAGTGTACAACGAAACACCATATATTTT; cdr3_aa: CAWSVQRNTIYF
d_call: -; v_call: TRBV6-5; j_call: TRBJ1-2; clone_size: -; cdr3_nt: TGTGCCAGCAGGGGAAGGGGATATACATATGGCTACACCTTC; cdr3_aa: CASRGRGYTYGYTF
d_call: TRBD1; v_call: TRBV24-1; j_call: TRBJ2-1; clone_size: -; cdr3_nt: TGTGCCACCAGTGCCCGTGACAGGGGATTCGATGAGCAGTTCTTC; cdr3_aa: CATSARDRGFDEQFF
d_call: TRBD1; v_call: TRBV10-3; j_call: TRBJ1-1; clone_size: -; cdr3_nt: TGTGCCACCTTGCGGGACAGGGGGAACACTGAAGCTTTCTTT; cdr3_aa: CATLRDRGNTEAFF
d_call: TRBD2; v_call: TRBV5-1; j_call: TRBJ2-5; clone_size: -; cdr3_nt: TGCGCCAGCAAGGGACTAGCGAAAGAGACCCAGTACTTC; cdr3_aa: CASKGLAKETQYF
d_call: -; v_call: TRBV24-1; j_call: TRBJ1-2; clone_size: -; cdr3_nt: TGTGCCACCAGTGACCCCAAGGTTCAGGAGGGAACTCCCTATGGCTACACCTTC; cdr3_aa: CATSDPKVQEGTPYGYTF
d_call: -; v_call: TRBV6-6; j_call: TRBJ1-2; clone_size: -; cdr3_nt: TGTGCCAGCAGTTACTCCCAGGGAGGAGGCTACACCTTC; cdr3_aa: CASSYSQGGGYTF
d_call: -; v_call: TRBV9; j_call: TRBJ1-2; clone_size: -; cdr3_nt: TGTGCCAGCAGCGTAGTGGACAGTAACTATGGCTACACCTTC; cdr3_aa: CASSVVDSNYGYTF